This T cell receptor beta chain was sequenced for a study of read filtering for tumor transcriptome and immune sequencing. Study-level information: By R-ISS, stages I, II and III held approximately 8, 16 and 7 patients. Transcriptome libraries were built from DNase-treated RNA.

General study findings and limits: The CD138-negative fraction was mixed bone marrow immune cells, not pure T cells. Correlation between methods rose after single-read clonotypes were removed.

Trimming removed 3 bases from V and 3 bases from J, with 16 bases in between. This CDR3 has 16 amino acids. Per the germline V gene, CDR1 is ENHRY and CDR2 is SYGVKD. From 350 to 500 ng of RNA, a library with molecular barcoded alpha/delta and beta/gamma adaptors was made. TCRdb reprocessed the reads via MiXCR and lists one record per CDR3 protein. The sample holds about 50,000 distinct CDR3 sequences, about 20% seen once. There are many counts of this clonotype. As yet, its antigen is unknown. The J gene is TRBJ2-3, the V gene TRBV10-3; D unclear. Sequenced sample: a population of CD138-negative cells sorted from bone marrow. The receptor comes from a donor at least 40 years old with multiple myeloma. CDR3 amino acids: CAISESLDGVTDTQYF. The CDR3 bases are TGTGCCATCAGTGAATCTTTGGATGGCGTGACAGATACGCAGTATTTT.